This passage covers 8 T cell receptor beta chains from one sample sequenced in a study of control samples from healthy donors and cancer patients (TCRdb year 2020). Library creation used the immunoSEQ multiplex PCR assay. The table was pulled from immuneACCESS by TCRdb, which kept in-frame rearrangements only. Such tables lose some clones; where checked, under half of the loss comes from unresolved V genes, and the rest has no known cause. This sample has about 89,000 clones in its table, and around nine tenths of those were observed once. The ten biggest clones cover roughly 20% of the sample. Source material: blood. These receptors were taken from a man under 40 in good health.

This chain joins TRBV9 and TRBJ1-1; possibly TRBD1 for D (5 bases). This CDR3 region has 15 residues. Trimming left V 0 bases short and J 2 bases short, with 11 bases between. Germline V gene lookup returns CDR1 SGDLS and CDR2 YYNGEE. DNA of the CDR3: TGTGCCAGCAGCGTAGAGGGAGGGGAAAACACTGAAGCTTTCTTT. It yields the protein CASSVEGGENTEAFF.

The chain joins TRBV9 to TRBJ2-7, with 8 bases fitting TRBD2. Losses at the gene ends were 0 bases for V and 3 bases for J; bases not matched to a gene: 5. The CDR3 is 15 residues long. Germline CDR1 and CDR2: SGDLS and YYNGEE. CDR3 amino acids: CASSVGTSPLYEQYF. In DNA, the CDR3 is TGTGCCAGCAGCGTAGGGACTAGCCCCCTCTACGAGCAGTACTTC.

The genes are TRBV7-6 and TRBJ2-5; 15 positions match TRBD2. CDR1 and CDR2 from the germline V gene are SGHVS and FNYEAQ. After removal of 5 bases from V and 5 bases from J, the junction contained 15 bases not matched to a gene. CDR3 length: 19 residues. This CDR3 is CASSLTTGTSGGLRETQYF. In DNA form, the CDR3 reads TGTGCCAGCAGCCTTACTACCGGGACTAGCGGGGGGTTGCGGGAGACCCAGTACTTC.

The rearrangement links TRBV27 to TRBJ2-7; D uncertain. Germline V gene data show CDR1 as MNHEY and CDR2 as SMNVEV (reference sequence). Trimming removed 7 bases from V and 3 bases from J, with 13 bases in between. The CDR3 consists of 13 residues. In DNA form, the CDR3 reads TGTGCCAGCATATACGAATCCCTCTACGAGCAGTACGTC. Translation: CASIYESLYEQYV.

The chain is built from TRBV3-1 (or the pseudogene TRBV3-2) and TRBJ2-3; TRBD2 matches at 10 bases. The ends lost 6 bases at V and 2 bases at J; junction bases unmatched: 11. Germline loops: CDR1 LGHDT, CDR2 YNNKEL (reference sequence). This CDR3 spans 17 amino acids. CDR3 nucleotide sequence: TGTGCCAGCAGTTCTAGCCTAGCGGGGGCGCCCACAGATACGCAGTATTTT. Encoded protein: CASSSSLAGAPTDTQYF.

V and J are TRBV7-9 and TRBJ2-5, with 8 nucleotides matching TRBD2. The CDR3 extends over 15 amino acids. The V gene's germline CDR1 is SEHNR and CDR2 FQNEAQ (reference sequence). V dropped 1 base and J dropped 3; count of bases not matched to a gene: 4. Written as DNA, the CDR3 is TGTGCCAGCAGCTTAGGCGGGGGGCCGGAAGAGACCCAGTACTTC. It codes for CASSLGGGPEETQYF. Full variable domain (outside the CDR3, taken from reference TRBV7-9 and TRBJ2-5): DTGVSQNPRHKITKRGQNVTFRCDPISEHNRLYWYRQTLGQGPEFLTYFQNEAQLEKSRLLSDRFSAERPKGSFSTLEIQRTEQGDSAMYLCASSLGGGPEETQYFGPGTRLLVL.

The chain links TRBV9 to TRBJ1-4; TRBD1 matches at 7 bases. CDR1 and CDR2 (germline): SGDLS, YYNGEE. J was trimmed by 5 bases and V by 6 bases; bases with no gene match: 4. The CDR3 loop spans 13 amino acids. The CDR3 region is CASNRDSNEKLFF. The CDR3 DNA is TGTGCCAGCAACAGGGACAGCAATGAAAAACTGTTTTTT.

The chain joins TRBV7-2 to TRBJ2-7, with 8 positions matching TRBD1. This CDR3 region has 13 residues. The ends lost 5 bases at V and 2 bases at J; junction bases unmatched: 2. Germline V lookup: CDR1 SGHTA, CDR2 FQGNSA. This chain's CDR3 is CASSDRGAYEQYF. The CDR3, as DNA: TGTGCCAGCAGCGACAGGGGTGCCTACGAGCAGTACTTC.